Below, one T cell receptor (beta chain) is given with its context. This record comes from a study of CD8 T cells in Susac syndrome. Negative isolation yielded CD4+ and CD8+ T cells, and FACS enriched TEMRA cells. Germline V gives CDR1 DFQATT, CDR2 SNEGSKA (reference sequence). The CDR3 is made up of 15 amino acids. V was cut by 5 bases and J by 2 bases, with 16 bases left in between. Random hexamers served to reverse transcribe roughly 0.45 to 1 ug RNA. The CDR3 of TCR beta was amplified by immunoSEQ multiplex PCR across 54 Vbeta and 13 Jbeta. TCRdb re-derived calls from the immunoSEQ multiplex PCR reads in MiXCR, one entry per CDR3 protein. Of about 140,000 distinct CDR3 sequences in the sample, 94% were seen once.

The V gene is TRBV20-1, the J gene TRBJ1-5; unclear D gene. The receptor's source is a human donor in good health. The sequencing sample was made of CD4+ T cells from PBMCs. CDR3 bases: TGCAGTGCTTCGGACGGACCCCTCGGCAATCAGCCCCAGCATTTT. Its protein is CSASDGPLGNQPQHF.